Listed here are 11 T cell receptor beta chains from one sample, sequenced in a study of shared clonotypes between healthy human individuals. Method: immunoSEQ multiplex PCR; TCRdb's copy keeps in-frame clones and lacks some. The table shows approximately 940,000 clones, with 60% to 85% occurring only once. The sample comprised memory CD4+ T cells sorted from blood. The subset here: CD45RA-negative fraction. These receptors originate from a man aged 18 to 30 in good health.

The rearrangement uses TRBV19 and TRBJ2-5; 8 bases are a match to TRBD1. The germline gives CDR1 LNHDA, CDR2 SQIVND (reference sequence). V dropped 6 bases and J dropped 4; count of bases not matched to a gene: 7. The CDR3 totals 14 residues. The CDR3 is CASSRQGSSETQYF. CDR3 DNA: TGTGCCAGTAGCCGACAGGGGTCATCAGAGACCCAGTACTTC. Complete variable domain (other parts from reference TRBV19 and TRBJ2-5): DGGITQSPKYLFRKEGQNVTLSCEQNLNHDAMYWYRQDPGQGLRLIYYSQIVNDFQKGDIAEGYSVSREKKESFPLTVTSAQKNPTAFYLCASSRQGSSETQYFGPGTRLLVL.

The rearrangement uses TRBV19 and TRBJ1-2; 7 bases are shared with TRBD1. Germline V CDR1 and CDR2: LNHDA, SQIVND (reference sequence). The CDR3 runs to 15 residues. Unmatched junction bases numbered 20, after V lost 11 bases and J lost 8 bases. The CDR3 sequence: CAAADSDREGKGYTF. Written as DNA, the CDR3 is TGTGCCGCAGCCGATTCCGACAGGGAAGGAAAGGGCTACACCTTC.

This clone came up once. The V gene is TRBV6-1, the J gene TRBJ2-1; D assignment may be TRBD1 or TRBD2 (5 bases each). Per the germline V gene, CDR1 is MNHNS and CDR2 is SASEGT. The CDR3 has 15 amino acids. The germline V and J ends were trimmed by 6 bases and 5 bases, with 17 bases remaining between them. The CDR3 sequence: CASRTSGTGNNEQFF. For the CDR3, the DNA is TGTGCCAGCAGAACTTCCGGGACGGGAAACAATGAGCAGTTCTTC.

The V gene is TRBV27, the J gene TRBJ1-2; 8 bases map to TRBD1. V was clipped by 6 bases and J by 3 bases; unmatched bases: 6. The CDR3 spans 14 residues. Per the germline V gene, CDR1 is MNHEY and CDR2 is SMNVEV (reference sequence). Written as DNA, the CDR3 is TGTGCCAGCAGCGACAGGGGTCCTTACTATGGCTACACCTTC. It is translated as CASSDRGPYYGYTF.

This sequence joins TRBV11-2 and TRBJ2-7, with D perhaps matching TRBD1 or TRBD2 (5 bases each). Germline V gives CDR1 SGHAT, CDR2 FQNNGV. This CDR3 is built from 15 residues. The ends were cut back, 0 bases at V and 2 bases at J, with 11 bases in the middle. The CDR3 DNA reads TGTGCCAGCAGCTTAGAGCAGGGAGCCACCTACGAGCAGTACTTC. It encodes CASSLEQGATYEQYF.

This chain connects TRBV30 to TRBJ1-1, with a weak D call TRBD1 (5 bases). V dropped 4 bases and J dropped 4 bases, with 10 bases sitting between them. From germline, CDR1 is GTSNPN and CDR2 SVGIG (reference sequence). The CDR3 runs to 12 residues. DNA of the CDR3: TGTGCCTGGACGGGGGACGCCACTGAAGCTTTCTTT. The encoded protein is CAWTGDATEAFF.

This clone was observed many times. The CDR3 sequence: CASSWEPRTDTQYF. In DNA, the CDR3 is TGTGCCAGCAGTTGGGAGCCTCGCACAGATACGCAGTATTTT. The chain employs TRBV6-5 and TRBJ2-3; TRBD2 might be the D (5 bases). The germline V gene encodes CDR1 MNHEY and CDR2 SVGAGI. This CDR3 region has 14 residues. With 4 bases removed from V and 1 base from J, the gap between germline ends came to 9 bases.

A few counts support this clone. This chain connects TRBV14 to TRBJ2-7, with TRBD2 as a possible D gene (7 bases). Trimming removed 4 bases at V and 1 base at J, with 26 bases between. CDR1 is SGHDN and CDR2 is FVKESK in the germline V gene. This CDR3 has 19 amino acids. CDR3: CASSPTGWIFGGLSYEQYF. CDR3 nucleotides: TGTGCCAGCAGCCCCACCGGGTGGATTTTCGGGGGGCTATCCTACGAGCAGTACTTC.

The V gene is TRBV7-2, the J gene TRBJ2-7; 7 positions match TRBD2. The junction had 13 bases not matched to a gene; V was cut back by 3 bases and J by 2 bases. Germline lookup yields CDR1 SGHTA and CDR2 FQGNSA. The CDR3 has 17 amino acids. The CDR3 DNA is TGTGCCAGCAGCTTGGGGCCGAGCGGGATCATCGCCTACGAGCAGTACTTC. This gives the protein CASSLGPSGIIAYEQYF.

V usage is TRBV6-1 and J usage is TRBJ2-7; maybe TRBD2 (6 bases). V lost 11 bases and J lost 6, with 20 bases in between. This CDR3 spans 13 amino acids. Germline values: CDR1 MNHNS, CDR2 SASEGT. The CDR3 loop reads CAGRTTPLGEQYF. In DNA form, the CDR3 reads TGTGCCGGCCGGACTACCCCCCTGGGCGAGCAGTACTTC.

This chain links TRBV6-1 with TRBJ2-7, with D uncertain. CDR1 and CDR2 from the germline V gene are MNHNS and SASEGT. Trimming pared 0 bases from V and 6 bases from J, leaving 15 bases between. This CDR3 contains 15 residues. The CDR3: CASSEALTSLLEQYF. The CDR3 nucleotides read TGTGCCAGCAGTGAAGCTCTAACGTCGCTGCTCGAGCAGTACTTC.